The 18 T cell receptor beta chains reported below all come from one sample, sequenced in a study of T cell changes during pregnancy in multiple sclerosis. Repertoires were generated with immunoSEQ multiplex PCR, while TCRdb's copy carries only in-frame clones and drops some. Among under 35,000 clones listed, over 75% were seen once. Sequenced here: CD8+ T cells from peripheral blood mononuclear cells, sampled after pregnancy. These receptors all stem from a female donor with multiple sclerosis, enrolled in a pregnancy study.

The V and J genes are TRBV5-8 and TRBJ2-5; 12 bases are shared with TRBD1. With 4 bases clipped from V and 5 bases from J, the junction kept 6 bases outside the gene matches. From germline, CDR1 is SGHTS and CDR2 YDEGEE. The CDR3 has 15 residues. CDR3 region: CASSDGTGGMETQYF. The CDR3 DNA follows: TGTGCCAGCAGCGACGGGACAGGGGGCATGGAGACCCAGTACTTC.

The V call is TRBV6-4, the J call TRBJ2-1, with TRBD2 identical over 13 bases. The V gene's germline CDR1 is MRHNA and CDR2 SNTAGT. With 3 bases clipped from V and 8 bases from J, the junction kept 4 bases outside the gene matches. The CDR3 totals 15 residues. The CDR3 sequence is CASSDGTSGVDEQFF. The CDR3 coding sequence is TGTGCCAGCAGTGATGGGACTAGCGGGGTCGATGAGCAGTTCTTC.

This clone has only a few counts. This chain joins TRBV10-3 and TRBJ2-4, with a tentative D call TRBD1 (6 bases). V lost 2 bases and J lost 1, with 15 bases in between. Germline CDR1 is ENHRY and CDR2 is SYGVKD. The CDR3 totals 17 residues. The CDR3 loop reads CAISEPHRTGAKNIQYF. The DNA of the CDR3 is TGTGCCATCAGTGAGCCCCACCGAACAGGGGCCAAAAACATTCAGTACTTC.

Details on this clone: The sample carries other DNA sequences with the same CDR3. The chain recombines TRBV7-9 with TRBJ2-5, with no clear D. Trimming cost V 6 bases and J 5 bases, with 10 bases left between them. Germline V gene data show CDR1 as SEHNR and CDR2 as FQNEAQ (reference sequence). CDR3 size: 12 residues. CDR3 protein: CASSFGEETQYF. CDR3 sequence (DNA): TGTGCCAGCAGTTTCGGAGAGGAGACCCAGTACTTC.

The chain combines TRBV6-5 with TRBJ1-1; a possible D gene is TRBD1 (6 bases). Germline CDR1 MNHEY, CDR2 SVGAGI. The CDR3 runs to 11 residues. V lost 8 bases to trimming and J lost 8 bases, with 12 bases between them. CDR3 nucleotides: TGTGCCAGCTACGGGAGGGGGGAAGCTTTCTTT. It yields the protein CASYGRGEAFF.

The CDR3 loop reads CASSSIRFDGYTF. CDR3 nucleotides: TGTGCCAGCAGTTCCATTAGATTCGATGGCTACACCTTC. The chain recombines TRBV6-6 with TRBJ1-2; D is unclear. CDR3 length equals 13 residues. CDR1 MNHNY and CDR2 SVGAGI come from the germline V gene (reference sequence). V was clipped by 4 bases and J by 6 bases, with 12 bases between them.

The chain uses TRBV4-2 and TRBJ1-5; tentatively, D is TRBD1 (5 bases). Trimming removed 0 bases from V and 4 bases from J, with 7 bases in between. The CDR3 runs 14 residues. The germline V gene encodes CDR1 LGHNA and CDR2 YNFKEQ. The CDR3 DNA reads as TGTGCCAGCAGCCAAGATCAGGGTAATCAGCCCCAGCATTTT. Amino acids: CASSQDQGNQPQHF.

This rearrangement joins TRBV5-1 to TRBJ1-2; 9 bases fit TRBD1. The CDR3 is made up of 15 amino acids. CDR1 is SGHRS and CDR2 is YFSETQ in the germline V gene. The V segment lost 0 bases and the J segment 2 bases; nucleotides outside the gene matches: 2. CDR3 in amino acids: CASSLAGTGNYGYTF. CDR3 bases: TGCGCCAGCAGCTTGGCCGGGACAGGGAACTATGGCTACACCTTC. Drawing the rest from reference TRBV5-1 and TRBJ1-2, the complete variable domain is KAGVTQTPRYLIKTRGQQVTLSCSPISGHRSVSWYQQTPGQGLQFLFEYFSETQRNKGNFPGRFSGRQFSNSRSEMNVSTLELGDSALYLCASSLAGTGNYGYTFGSGTRLTVV.

This clone was observed a few times. The rearrangement joins TRBV11-2 to TRBJ1-1; 7 nucleotides align to TRBD1. The V and J ends lost 5 bases and 8 bases, in that order; junction bases with no gene match: 5. Per germline, CDR1 SGHAT and CDR2 FQNNGV. CDR3 length: 12 residues. Here the CDR3 reads CASSRQGVEAFF. Here the CDR3 DNA reads TGTGCCAGCAGCAGACAGGGAGTGGAAGCTTTCTTT.

The chain joins TRBV5-1 to TRBJ2-7; the match to TRBD1 covers 9 bases. The ends lost 4 bases at V and 3 bases at J; junction bases unmatched: 5. The CDR3 sequence is 14 residues long. Germline V lookup: CDR1 SGHRS, CDR2 YFSETQ. Here the CDR3 DNA reads TGCGCCAGCAGCGCGGACAGGGGATTCTACGAGCAGTACTTC. Amino acids: CASSADRGFYEQYF.

The gene calls are TRBV15 and TRBJ2-7, with 9 bases matching TRBD1. Looked up from germline, CDR1 is LNHNV and CDR2 is YYDKDF (reference sequence). With V trimmed by 5 bases and J by 0 bases, 8 bases remained unmatched. The CDR3 consists of 16 residues. The CDR3, as DNA: TGTGCCACCAGCCCCGGGACAGGGACGGTCTCCTACGAGCAGTACTTC. Amino acids: CATSPGTGTVSYEQYF. The variable domain in full, with the rest retrieved from reference TRBV15 and TRBJ2-7, is DAMVIQNPRYQVTQFGKPVTLSCSQTLNHNVMYWYQQKSSQAPKLLFHYYDKDFNNEADTPDNFQSRRPNTSFCFLDIRSPGLGDTAMYLCATSPGTGTVSYEQYFGPGTRLTVT.

About this clone itself: This sample includes further DNA sequences coding for the same CDR3. The genes are TRBV19 and TRBJ2-7, with D possibly TRBD1 on 6 matching bases. The V gene's germline CDR1 is LNHDA and CDR2 SQIVND (reference sequence). V was pared by 5 bases and J by 2 bases, with 10 bases between. This CDR3 has 13 residues. CDR3 sequence (DNA): TGTGCCAGTAGTTTGGACAGCACCTACGAGCAGTACTTC. Translated: CASSLDSTYEQYF.

This clone has a handful of counts. The chain carries TRBV7-8 and TRBJ2-1; D is perhaps TRBD2 (5 bases). The CDR3 runs to 15 residues. Germline CDR1 is SGHVS and CDR2 is FQNEAQ. Trimming removed 3 bases at V and 4 bases at J, with 13 bases between. CDR3 DNA: TGTGCCAGCAGCTTCCAGAGGGAAAAATACAATGAGCAGTTCTTC. Protein product: CASSFQREKYNEQFF.

The V gene is TRBV19, the J gene TRBJ2-7; 9 bases agree with TRBD1. The CDR3 loop spans 17 amino acids. V lost 4 bases, J lost 4 bases, and 14 bases stayed unmatched. Germline V gives CDR1 LNHDA, CDR2 SQIVND (reference sequence). This CDR3 reads CASSSNSLDRGIYEQYF. For the CDR3, the DNA is TGTGCCAGTAGTAGTAACTCTCTTGACAGGGGGATATACGAGCAGTACTTC.

The rearrangement joins TRBV2 to TRBJ2-1; 7 bases are shared with TRBD2. Germline V gene sequence: CDR1 SNHLY, CDR2 FYNNEI. After removal of 4 bases from V and 5 bases from J, the junction contained 5 bases not matched to a gene. The CDR3 consists of 14 residues. The DNA of the CDR3 is TGTGCCAGCAGTGGGCGACTAGCAAACAATGAGCAGTTCTTC. Translation: CASSGRLANNEQFF.

This clone was counted between two and nine times. The J gene is TRBJ2-7, the V gene TRBV19, with D possibly being TRBD2 (6 bases). Looked up from germline, CDR1 is LNHDA and CDR2 is SQIVND (reference sequence). With 3 bases removed from V and 2 bases from J, the gap between germline ends came to 11 bases. This CDR3 has 14 amino acids. DNA for the CDR3: TGTGCCAGTAGTATTATGCGGGGAGCCTACGAGCAGTACTTC. It specifies CASSIMRGAYEQYF.

V and J are TRBV7-8 and TRBJ2-1, with D maybe TRBD2 (5 bases). This CDR3 contains 15 residues. Germline V gives CDR1 SGHVS, CDR2 FQNEAQ. The ends were cut back, 6 bases at V and 0 bases at J, with 12 bases in the middle. The CDR3 DNA is TGTGCCAGCAGACTAGAATGGAGCTCCTACAATGAGCAGTTCTTC. Encoded protein: CASRLEWSSYNEQFF.

In DNA, the CDR3 is TGTGCCAGCAGTGCCCTGGGCCTACCTAACTATGGCTACACCTTC. Translating it yields CASSALGLPNYGYTF. V is TRBV6-5 and J is TRBJ1-2; D unresolved. Looked up from germline, CDR1 is MNHEY and CDR2 is SVGAGI. The germline V and J ends were trimmed by 5 bases and 0 bases, with 13 bases remaining between them. The CDR3 extends over 15 amino acids.